This T cell receptor (beta chain) derives from a study of Ad26.COV2.S vaccination and SARS-CoV-2 variants. The overall study: Intramuscularly, Ad26.COV2.S was given either once or twice, 56 days apart.

General study points: Higher spike-specific TCR breadth was found in vaccine recipients than in placebo recipients.

The repertoire was sequenced with immunoSEQ multiplex PCR; TCRdb's copy has only in-frame clones and lacks some. Counted here are approximately 460,000 clones, 80% to 90% occurring once; the ten biggest clones make up 1.7%. Turning to this clone: The target antigen is unknown.

The treatment here: some 20 received Ad26.COV2.S at low or high dose, single or two shots; about 5 received placebo; per-sample allocation not given. Samples were taken on day 63 after the first vaccine or placebo injection. CDR1 and CDR2 from the germline V gene are SGHRS and YFSETQ. V lost 0 bases and J 12 bases, leaving 22 bases between the germline ends. The CDR3 sequence is 15 residues long. The source is a person aged 18-60 years who received the Ad26.COV2.S COVID-19 vaccine or a placebo. Sample: peripheral blood, taken in a trial of Ad26.COV2.S vaccine versus placebo. The rearrangement links TRBV5-1 to TRBJ2-7; weak D call: TRBD1 (5 bases). DNA of the CDR3: TGCGCCAGCAGCTTGGCCGGTGTAGCCGAAGGCAGGGCGTACTTC. As protein: CASSLAGVAEGRAYF.